One and the same sample provided the 28 T cell receptor beta chains below, sequenced in a study of shared clonotypes between healthy human individuals. Measured with immunoSEQ multiplex PCR; TCRdb has only the in-frame clones, and not every one. Among about 2.4 million clones listed, around nine tenths were seen once. Specimen: naive CD4+ T cells sorted from blood. Subset of the sample: CD45RA+ positively selected. The receptor set was obtained from a man younger than 30 in good health.

The rearrangement uses TRBV4-3 and TRBJ2-1; D call uncertain. The CDR3 loop spans 15 amino acids. Germline lookup yields CDR1 LGHNA and CDR2 YSLEER. The V and J ends lost 0 bases and 5 bases respectively, with 11 bases between them. Written as DNA, the CDR3 is TGCGCCAGCAGCCAAGACCCCGAGATGAACAATGAGCAGTTCTTC. Its protein product is CASSQDPEMNNEQFF.

The chain combines TRBV19 with TRBJ2-3, with a weak D call TRBD1 (6 bases). V shed 7 bases and J shed 1 base, with 12 bases lying between them. CDR1 is LNHDA and CDR2 is SQIVND in the germline V gene (reference sequence). The CDR3 has 14 residues. CDR3 DNA: TGTGCCAGTACTCAGGGGTGGGGCACAGATACGCAGTATTTT. Its translation is CASTQGWGTDTQYF.

V gene TRBV6-1 combines with J gene TRBJ2-3; D not resolved. CDR3 length: 15 amino acids. The V gene's germline CDR1 is MNHNS and CDR2 SASEGT. Trimming took 3 bases from V and 6 from J, leaving 16 bases between them. The CDR3 protein is CASSDPYGLGDTQYF. The DNA of the CDR3 is TGTGCCAGCAGTGATCCTTATGGGCTGGGGGATACGCAGTATTTT.

In this sample, this clone turned up once. The chain recombines TRBV6-5 with TRBJ2-7, with D perhaps matching TRBD2 (6 bases). The V end lost 2 bases, the J end lost 6 bases, and 14 bases lay between the germline ends. Germline CDR1 reads MNHEY; CDR2 reads SVGAGI. CDR3 length: 14 amino acids. DNA of the CDR3: TGTGCCAGCAGTTACACCCGACTAGTACCCGAGCAGTACTTC. It encodes CASSYTRLVPEQYF.

The chain carries TRBV23-1 and TRBJ1-4; 7 bases line up with TRBD1. TRBV23-1 carries the ORF label, with uncertain function. The CDR3 covers 12 residues. The CDR3 is CATGTENEKLFF. CDR3 bases: TGCGCAACGGGGACAGAGAATGAAAAACTGTTTTTT.

This clone was counted a single time. V and J are TRBV2 and TRBJ2-3; D is perhaps TRBD1 (6 bases). Germline values: CDR1 SNHLY, CDR2 FYNNEI. This CDR3 contains 12 residues. Trimming removed 5 bases at V and 4 bases at J, with 7 bases between. The CDR3: CASSPGADTQYF. The CDR3 DNA reads as TGTGCCAGCAGTCCAGGGGCAGATACGCAGTATTTT.

Concerning this clone itself: The sample contains more than one DNA sequence encoding this CDR3. V is TRBV6-1 and J is TRBJ1-5; no reliable D call. Trimming removed 1 base at V and 6 bases at J, with 7 bases between. Germline V gene lookup returns CDR1 MNHNS and CDR2 SASEGT. The CDR3 totals 13 residues. The chain's CDR3 is CASSEVRSQPQHF. The CDR3 region has the DNA TGTGCCAGCAGTGAAGTAAGATCTCAGCCCCAGCATTTT.

This chain joins TRBV29-1 and TRBJ2-7, with 7 bases lining up with TRBD2. The CDR3 has 13 amino acids. Germline lookup yields CDR1 SQVTM and CDR2 ANQGSEA. Trimming took 4 bases from V and 5 from J; bases not matched to a gene: 8. The CDR3 nucleotides are TGCAGCGTTGTACCGGGGGGAATCAACGAGCAGTACTTC. It specifies CSVVPGGINEQYF.

This chain connects TRBV6-8 to TRBJ2-1; D may match TRBD1 or TRBD2 (5 bases each). V shed 2 bases and J shed 2 bases, with 10 bases lying between them. The CDR3 runs to 15 residues. The germline V gene has CDR1 MNHGY and CDR2 SAAAGT. CDR3 nucleotides: TGTGCCAGCAGTTACCCGGGACCGACCTACAATGAGCAGTTCTTC. Translating gives CASSYPGPTYNEQFF.

Worth noting for this clone: This specimen includes other DNA sequences encoding the same CDR3. This chain connects TRBV7-3 to TRBJ2-3; D might be TRBD1 (6 bases). The CDR3 loop spans 14 amino acids. V gave up 4 bases and J gave up 0 bases, with 8 bases separating them. Germline assignment: CDR1 SGHTA and CDR2 FQGTGA. CDR3 coding DNA: TGTGCCAGCAGCTCACAGGGTAGCACAGATACGCAGTATTTT. Its protein product is CASSSQGSTDTQYF. Looking up the rest from reference TRBV7-3 and TRBJ2-3 gives the full variable domain: GAGVSQTPSNKVTEKGKYVELRCDPISGHTALYWYRQSLGQGPEFLIYFQGTGAADDSGLPNDRFFAVRPEGSVSTLKIQRTERGDSAVYLCASSSQGSTDTQYFGPGTRLTVL.

This clone was detected only once. The chain is built from TRBV11-2 and TRBJ1-3; no clear D. The CDR3 totals 18 residues. The germline V gene encodes CDR1 SGHAT and CDR2 FQNNGV. The V gene lost 1 base and the J gene lost 4 bases, with 20 bases spanning the gap. The CDR3 bases are TGTGCCAGCAGCTTAGCGGGGAGGAATTTGAACGGGGGAAACACCATATATTTT. Translation gives CASSLAGRNLNGGNTIYF.

This chain connects TRBV21-1 to TRBJ1-2; TRBD1 is the table's D call, not checked against the DNA. TRBV21-1 represents a pseudogene. This CDR3 spans 10 amino acids. CDR3: CASSNAGTIF. CDR3 nucleotide sequence: TGTGCCAGCAGCAATGCTGGGACAATCTTC.

The CDR3 coding sequence is TGTGCCAGCAGCACGACGGGACAGCGTTATAATTCACCCCTCCACTTT. Protein product: CASSTTGQRYNSPLHF. This chain links TRBV7-2 with TRBJ1-6, with 7 nucleotides matching TRBD1. This CDR3 has 16 amino acids. V shed 5 bases, J shed 4 bases, and the junction held 8 bases outside the gene matches. Germline V gives CDR1 SGHTA, CDR2 FQGNSA.

CDR3 bases: TGCGCCAGCAGCACCGGGGGCTGGGACAGGGGCGACTACGAGCAGTACTTC. This translates into CASSTGGWDRGDYEQYF. The chain carries TRBV4-1 and TRBJ2-7; 10 bases fit TRBD1. The V gene end was trimmed by 5 bases and the J gene end by 3 bases; junction bases not matched to a gene: 13. Germline loops: CDR1 MGHRA, CDR2 YSYEKL. The CDR3 has 17 amino acids.

CDR3 amino acids: CASSLRAGGEQYF. The CDR3 bases are TGTGCCAGCAGCTTGAGGGCGGGAGGCGAGCAGTACTTC. The chain combines TRBV7-9 with TRBJ2-7, with 8 bases identical to TRBD2. CDR1 is SEHNR and CDR2 is FQNEAQ in the germline V gene (reference sequence). J was trimmed by 6 bases and V by 3 bases; bases with no gene match: 4. The CDR3 has 13 amino acids.

This sequence joins TRBV20-1 and TRBJ1-1; no clear D gene. Germline CDR1 and CDR2: DFQATT and SNEGSKA (reference sequence). Trimming cost V 5 bases and J 12 bases, with 16 bases left between them. The CDR3 consists of 11 residues. CDR3: CSAGPFEYTFF. The DNA of the CDR3 is TGCAGTGCTGGTCCTTTTGAATATACTTTCTTT.

A single count supports this clone. The rearrangement links TRBV6-5 to TRBJ2-7; no firm D call. CDR3 length equals 14 residues. The V end lost 0 bases, the J end lost 3 bases, and 9 bases lay between the germline ends. Germline CDR1 MNHEY, CDR2 SVGAGI. The CDR3 protein is CASSYSSQLYEQYF. The CDR3 DNA is TGTGCCAGCAGTTACTCGTCACAGCTCTACGAGCAGTACTTC.

The rearrangement links TRBV6-5 to TRBJ2-1; 13 nucleotides match TRBD2. The CDR3 totals 14 residues. V gave up 8 bases and J gave up 6 bases; unmatched junction bases: 4. CDR1 MNHEY and CDR2 SVGAGI come from the germline V gene. The CDR3 nucleotides are TGTGCCAGCGAGGGACTAGCGGGATCCAATGAGCAGTTCTTC. Translation: CASEGLAGSNEQFF.

J is TRBJ2-5 and V is TRBV5-6; no reliable D call. In germline, CDR1 is SGHDT, CDR2 YYEEEE. The CDR3 contains 16 residues. With 1 base removed from V and 1 base from J, the gap between germline ends came to 14 bases. The CDR3 is CASSLRLGARQETQYF. CDR3 nucleotide sequence: TGTGCCAGCAGCTTGAGGTTAGGAGCTCGCCAAGAGACCCAGTACTTC.

This clone came up once. The rearrangement uses TRBV10-3 and TRBJ2-5, with a possible D match to TRBD2 (5 bases). Trimming stripped 6 bases from V and 5 bases from J, with 13 bases between. Germline loops: CDR1 ENHRY, CDR2 SYGVKD. The CDR3 has 13 amino acids. The CDR3 sequence: CAISQGGAETQYF. CDR3 coding DNA: TGTGCCATCAGCCAAGGAGGTGCGGAGACCCAGTACTTC.

The chain is built from TRBV7-2 and TRBJ2-4; 8 nucleotides line up with TRBD1. After removal of 5 bases from V and 5 bases from J, the junction contained 8 bases not matched to a gene. Germline V lookup: CDR1 SGHTA, CDR2 FQGNSA. The CDR3 extends over 15 amino acids. CDR3 residues: CASSPSTGVENIQYF. CDR3 coding DNA: TGTGCCAGCAGCCCGTCGACAGGGGTAGAAAACATTCAGTACTTC.

V and J are TRBV28 and TRBJ1-1; 7 bases agree with TRBD1. The germline V gene encodes CDR1 MDHEN and CDR2 SYDVKM. The V segment lost 6 bases and the J segment 3 bases; nucleotides outside the gene matches: 13. CDR3 size: 16 residues. The CDR3: CASRTSRGRGYTEAFF. Here the CDR3 DNA reads TGTGCCAGCAGAACATCGAGGGGGCGGGGGTACACTGAAGCTTTCTTT.

V is TRBV5-1 and J is TRBJ1-1; D uncertain. V lost 4 bases, J lost 0 bases, and 7 bases lay in between. CDR1 and CDR2 from the germline V gene are SGHRS and YFSETQ. CDR3 size: 13 residues. CDR3 bases: TGCGCCAGCAGCGTTAAGGTGAACACTGAAGCTTTCTTT. Residues: CASSVKVNTEAFF.

The chain links TRBV5-1 to TRBJ2-1; unclear D gene. V lost 0 bases to trimming and J lost 9 bases, with 13 bases between them. The CDR3 is made up of 14 amino acids. Germline V gives CDR1 SGHRS, CDR2 YFSETQ. In nucleotides, the CDR3 is TGCGCCAGCAGCTTGGATACAGCTGGGCTTGAGCAGTTCTTC. This gives the protein CASSLDTAGLEQFF. Supplemented by reference TRBV5-1 and TRBJ2-1, the full variable domain reads KAGVTQTPRYLIKTRGQQVTLSCSPISGHRSVSWYQQTPGQGLQFLFEYFSETQRNKGNFPGRFSGRQFSNSRSEMNVSTLELGDSALYLCASSLDTAGLEQFFGPGTRLTVL.

V and J are TRBV9 and TRBJ1-3; 7 positions agree with TRBD1. Losses at the gene ends were 5 bases for V and 5 bases for J; bases not matched to a gene: 4. This CDR3 is 13 amino acids long. CDR1 and CDR2 (germline): SGDLS, YYNGEE. CDR3 sequence reads: CASRGQARNTIYF. CDR3 in DNA: TGTGCCAGCAGAGGACAGGCGCGAAACACCATATATTTT.

Concerning this clone: The sample contains more than one DNA sequence encoding this CDR3. This sequence joins TRBV5-1 and TRBJ2-7; 7 bases agree with TRBD2. CDR1 is SGHRS, CDR2 YFSETQ, per germline. The V and J ends lost 0 bases and 0 bases, in that order; junction bases with no gene match: 3. This CDR3 spans 15 amino acids. CDR3 nucleotides: TGCGCCAGCAGCTTGGCTAGCGGAAGCTCCTACGAGCAGTACTTC. It yields the protein CASSLASGSSYEQYF. The entire variable domain, with the rest obtained from reference TRBV5-1 and TRBJ2-7, is as follows: KAGVTQTPRYLIKTRGQQVTLSCSPISGHRSVSWYQQTPGQGLQFLFEYFSETQRNKGNFPGRFSGRQFSNSRSEMNVSTLELGDSALYLCASSLASGSSYEQYFGPGTRLTVT.

This rearrangement joins TRBV5-4 to TRBJ2-1; possibly TRBD1 for D (6 bases). This CDR3 has 15 amino acids. The ends were cut back, 3 bases at V and 0 bases at J, with 10 bases in the middle. CDR1 and CDR2 from the germline V gene are SGHNT and YYREEE (reference sequence). Here the CDR3 DNA reads TGTGCCAGCAGCTCGGACAGTTCCTCCTACAATGAGCAGTTCTTC. Translated, it gives CASSSDSSSYNEQFF. The full variable domain, in which reference TRBV5-4 and TRBJ2-1 provide the parts outside the CDR3, is ETGVTQSPTHLIKTRGQQVTLRCSSQSGHNTVSWYQQALGQGPQFIFQYYREEENGRGNFPPRFSGLQFPNYSSELNVNALELDDSALYLCASSSDSSSYNEQFFGPGTRLTVL.

The V call is TRBV9, the J call TRBJ2-7; D is undetermined. There are 11 residues in the CDR3. Per the germline V gene, CDR1 is SGDLS and CDR2 is YYNGEE. V was shortened by 9 bases and J by 0 bases, with 7 bases between the two germline ends. CDR3 loop: CATWDSYEQYF. The CDR3 region has the DNA TGTGCCACCTGGGACTCCTACGAGCAGTACTTC.